This T cell receptor (beta chain) derives from a study of Ad26.COV2.S vaccination and SARS-CoV-2 variants. Study-wide results and caveats: Spike-specific TCR breadth ran higher among vaccine recipients than placebo recipients.

Treatment noted: around 19 received Ad26.COV2.S at low or high dose, single or two shots; roughly five received placebo; per-sample allocation not given. Material that was analyzed had been drawn on day 63 after the first vaccine or placebo injection. On this clone: Antigen unknown.

The repertoire was sequenced with immunoSEQ multiplex PCR; TCRdb's copy has only in-frame clones and lacks some. The sample holds about 350,000 clones, around 87% seen once. The source material was peripheral blood, sampled in a trial of Ad26.COV2.S vaccine versus placebo. The TCR originated in a person between 18 and 59 years old who received the Ad26.COV2.S COVID-19 vaccine or a placebo.

DNA for the CDR3: TGTGCCAGCAGCCACCAGGGAAGAAGGGATCAGCCCCAGCATTTT. It encodes CASSHQGRRDQPQHF. The rearrangement joins TRBV3-1 (or the pseudogene TRBV3-2) to TRBJ1-5; tentatively, D is TRBD1 (5 bases). V was pared by 3 bases and J by 5 bases, with 14 bases between. Germline values: CDR1 LGHDT, CDR2 YNNKEL (reference sequence). The CDR3 spans 15 residues.